Below are 25 T cell receptor beta chains sequenced from a single sample in a study of blood T cell repertoires in COVID-19. Generated by immunoSEQ multiplex PCR, the TCRdb table keeps only in-frame clones and is missing some. The data contain about 160,000 clones, roughly 77% of them seen just once; the ten biggest clones take up roughly 10%. The sample taken for sequencing was peripheral blood. The receptors stem from a human donor in a cohort sampled during active COVID-19.

The chain joins TRBV5-4 to TRBJ1-5; 8 bases are shared with TRBD1. Unmatched junction bases numbered 10, after V lost 0 bases and J lost 2 bases. CDR3 size: 18 residues. In germline, CDR1 is SGHNT, CDR2 YYREEE (reference sequence). The CDR3 DNA follows: TGTGCCAGCAGCTTGGGGGGGACAGGCCCGGTGGGCAATCAGCCCCAGCATTTT. Translating it yields CASSLGGTGPVGNQPQHF. Full variable domain (remainder filled in from reference TRBV5-4 and TRBJ1-5): ETGVTQSPTHLIKTRGQQVTLRCSSQSGHNTVSWYQQALGQGPQFIFQYYREEENGRGNFPPRFSGLQFPNYSSELNVNALELDDSALYLCASSLGGTGPVGNQPQHFGDGTRLSIL.

The chain has TRBV7-9 and TRBJ2-5, with 13 bases lining up with TRBD2. This CDR3 is 19 amino acids long. J lost 1 base, V lost 0 bases, and 8 bases had no gene match. Germline lookup yields CDR1 SEHNR and CDR2 FQNEAQ (reference sequence). CDR3 loop: CASSLAGRGTSGIQETQYF. CDR3 DNA sequence: TGTGCCAGCAGCTTAGCGGGGCGGGGGACTAGCGGGATCCAAGAGACCCAGTACTTC.

This clone was found many times. This rearrangement joins TRBV10-3 to TRBJ1-2; 8 bases line up with TRBD1. Germline CDR1 and CDR2: ENHRY and SYGVKD. The CDR3 loop spans 12 amino acids. The junction had 2 bases not matched to a gene; V was cut back by 8 bases and J by 3 bases. CDR3 DNA sequence: TGTGCCATCCGGACAGGGTACTATGGCTACACCTTC. It is translated as CAIRTGYYGYTF.

This clone was observed many times. The genes are TRBV30 and TRBJ2-3; D perhaps matches TRBD1 (5 bases). The germline V gene has CDR1 GTSNPN and CDR2 SVGIG (reference sequence). Trimming took 0 bases from V and 3 from J, leaving 10 bases between them. The CDR3 length is 14 residues. CDR3 coding DNA: TGTGCCTGGAGTGTCAGCAGGGCAACAGATACGCAGTATTTT. This gives the protein CAWSVSRATDTQYF.

The chain joins TRBV2 to TRBJ1-6; tentative D call: TRBD1 (6 bases). This CDR3 has 19 amino acids. With 3 bases removed from V and 0 bases from J, the gap between germline ends came to 18 bases. Germline lookup yields CDR1 SNHLY and CDR2 FYNNEI. The DNA of the CDR3 is TGTGCCAGCAGTGATCGCTGGGGGCGAGCCCCCTCCTATAATTCACCCCTCCACTTT. Its translation is CASSDRWGRAPSYNSPLHF.

J is TRBJ2-5 and V is TRBV9; no definite D call. Germline V gives CDR1 SGDLS, CDR2 YYNGEE. The CDR3 has 15 residues. V was cut by 0 bases and J by 1 base, with 10 bases left in between. The CDR3 is CASSVGGGSQETQYF. CDR3 DNA sequence: TGTGCCAGCAGCGTAGGTGGTGGCAGCCAAGAGACCCAGTACTTC. The full variable domain, rest sourced from reference TRBV9 and TRBJ2-5, is DSGVTQTPKHLITATGQRVTLRCSPRSGDLSVYWYQQSLDQGLQFLIQYYNGEERAKGNILERFSAQQFPDLHSELNLSSLELGDSALYFCASSVGGGSQETQYFGPGTRLLVL.

The chain recombines TRBV4-2 with TRBJ2-3; a possible D gene is TRBD2 (5 bases). This CDR3 region has 15 residues. Germline-derived CDR1 and CDR2 are LGHNA and YNFKEQ. Trimming took 0 bases from V and 1 from J, leaving 8 bases between them. Written as DNA, the CDR3 is TGTGCCAGCAGCCAAGAATTCGGGGGCACAGATACGCAGTATTTT. This encodes CASSQEFGGTDTQYF.

This chain uses TRBV30 with TRBJ1-2, with TRBD1 as a possible D gene (5 bases). The germline gives CDR1 GTSNPN, CDR2 SVGIG (reference sequence). With 5 bases removed from V and 7 bases from J, the gap between germline ends came to 8 bases. The length of the CDR3 is 10 residues. The CDR3 is CAWDSRGYTF. CDR3 sequence (DNA): TGTGCCTGGGACAGTCGTGGCTACACCTTC.

This clone appeared a single time. This chain connects TRBV27 to TRBJ1-2, with 9 nucleotides matching TRBD1. CDR1 and CDR2 from the germline V gene are MNHEY and SMNVEV (reference sequence). CDR3 length: 18 amino acids. The V gene end was trimmed by 4 bases and the J gene end by 2 bases; junction bases not matched to a gene: 14. In DNA, the CDR3 is TGTGCCAGCAGTTCCCGAACCGGGACAGGGCCAAGCAACTATGGCTACACCTTC. It codes for CASSSRTGTGPSNYGYTF.

The V call is TRBV7-2, the J call TRBJ2-7; weak D call: TRBD1 (6 bases). Trimming took off 5 bases at V and 2 bases at J, with 13 bases between the two ends. CDR1 is SGHTA, CDR2 FQGNSA, per germline. There are 14 residues in the CDR3. CDR3 sequence reads: CASSDTTGPYEQYF. CDR3 sequence (DNA): TGTGCCAGCAGCGACACGACAGGACCCTACGAGCAGTACTTC.

The chain uses TRBV11-3 and TRBJ2-2; D gene uncertain. V was clipped by 5 bases and J by 7 bases, with 11 bases between them. CDR1 SGHNT and CDR2 YENEEA come from the germline V gene. The CDR3 covers 13 residues. The CDR3 DNA reads as TGTGCCAGCAGCCCTTCCGGTAGCGGGGAGCTGTTTTTT. Translation gives CASSPSGSGELFF.

This clone was detected a few times. J is TRBJ2-1 and V is TRBV9, with 12 bases aligning to TRBD2. After removal of 4 bases from V and 5 bases from J, the junction contained 7 bases not matched to a gene. Germline V lookup: CDR1 SGDLS, CDR2 YYNGEE. The CDR3 is 16 amino acids. CDR3 DNA sequence: TGTGCCAGCAGCCCAAGTGGACTAGCGGGAAACAATGAGCAGTTCTTC. Protein sequence: CASSPSGLAGNNEQFF.

This clone was seen once. The chain recombines TRBV7-9 with TRBJ1-5, with 8 bases identical to TRBD1. CDR1 and CDR2 (germline): SEHNR, FQNEAQ (reference sequence). CDR3 length: 17 residues. V trimming: 1 base; J trimming: 0 bases; junction bases outside the gene matches: 5. The CDR3 protein is CASSLGGRGLSNQPQHF. CDR3 nucleotide sequence: TGTGCCAGCAGCTTAGGGGGCAGGGGGCTTAGCAATCAGCCCCAGCATTTT.

This rearrangement joins TRBV6-2 or TRBV6-3 to TRBJ2-3, with 13 bases lining up with TRBD2. The CDR3 loop spans 19 amino acids. V lost 4 bases and J lost 0; bases outside the gene matches: 10. Germline V CDR1 and CDR2: MNHEY, SVGEGT. The CDR3 reads CASSWRTGTSGTSTDTQYF. Written as DNA, the CDR3 is TGTGCCAGCAGTTGGCGGACCGGGACTAGCGGGACTAGCACAGATACGCAGTATTTT.

This sequence joins TRBV24-1 and TRBJ1-5; TRBD1 agrees at 10 bases. Germline V gene sequence: CDR1 KGHDR, CDR2 SFDVKD. J was trimmed by 6 bases and V by 4 bases; bases with no gene match: 14. This CDR3 comprises 18 residues. The CDR3 DNA follows: TGTGCCACCAGTGAGTCCACCGGGACAGGGGCATTCGGTCAGCCCCAGCATTTT. Protein product: CATSESTGTGAFGQPQHF.

V and J are TRBV12-3 or TRBV12-4 and TRBJ2-2, with a tentative D call TRBD2 (5 bases). V lost 10 bases to trimming and J lost 1 base, with 10 bases between them. This CDR3 spans 13 amino acids. The CDR3 spells CAKGRENTGELFF. The CDR3 coding sequence is TGTGCCAAAGGACGGGAGAACACCGGGGAGCTGTTTTTT.

On this clone itself: At one end the junction does not follow the germline gene, possibly because of a read error. The chain couples TRBV20-1 to TRBJ2-3; D remains unclear. The germline V gene encodes CDR1 DFQATT and CDR2 SNEGSKA (reference sequence). The CDR3 covers 12 residues. CDR3 DNA sequence: TGCAGTGCTAGTCCTCCCACAGACACGCAGTATTTT. As protein: CSASPPTDTQYF.

This clone was counted only a few times. This chain connects TRBV6-2 or TRBV6-3 to TRBJ1-1; D is ambiguous. CDR1 MNHEY and CDR2 SVGEGT come from the germline V gene. Trimming took 4 bases from V and 11 from J, leaving 14 bases between them. The CDR3 runs to 12 residues. The CDR3 is CASSSPAGMAFF. In nucleotides, the CDR3 is TGTGCCAGCAGTTCCCCGGCAGGCATGGCTTTCTTT.

The rearrangement uses TRBV4-3 and TRBJ2-7, with 11 bases matching TRBD1. V dropped 4 bases and J dropped 3; count of bases not matched to a gene: 2. The CDR3 is made up of 14 amino acids. The germline CDR1 and CDR2 sequences are LGHNA and YSLEER. CDR3 nucleotides: TGCGCCAGCAGCCTGGACAGGGGGCTCTACGAGCAGTACTTC. Protein sequence: CASSLDRGLYEQYF.

The V and J genes are TRBV18 and TRBJ2-2; possibly TRBD1 for D (5 bases). Trimming shortened V by 2 bases and J by 2 bases, and 9 bases separated the two germline ends. Germline lookup yields CDR1 KGHSH and CDR2 LQKENI. This CDR3 comprises 15 residues. The DNA of the CDR3 is TGTGCCAGCTCACCATTCGACAGTAACACCGGGGAGCTGTTTTTT. It specifies CASSPFDSNTGELFF.

The chain has TRBV5-1 and TRBJ2-1, with 9 bases identical to TRBD1. The CDR3 loop spans 13 amino acids. V trimming: 0 bases; J trimming: 12 bases; junction bases outside the gene matches: 4. In germline, CDR1 is SGHRS, CDR2 YFSETQ. Written as DNA, the CDR3 is TGCGCCAGCAGCTTGGACAGGGGGCAGGTGCAGTTCTTC. It specifies CASSLDRGQVQFF.

V and J are TRBV30 and TRBJ1-1; 8 bases map to TRBD1. V trimming: 2 bases; J trimming: 10 bases; junction bases outside the gene matches: 9. CDR1 and CDR2 (germline): GTSNPN, SVGIG (reference sequence). The CDR3 consists of 13 residues. CDR3 region: CAWSNIPGQAAFF. Written as DNA, the CDR3 is TGTGCCTGGAGTAACATTCCGGGACAGGCAGCTTTCTTT. The full variable domain, with the rest looked up from reference TRBV30 and TRBJ1-1, is SQTIHQWPATLVQPVGSPLSLECTVEGTSNPNLYWYRQAAGRGLQLLFYSVGIGQISSEVPQNLSASRPQDRQFILSSKKLLLSDSGFYLCAWSNIPGQAAFFGQGTRLTVV.

This clone was recorded a few times. This chain uses TRBV10-3 with TRBJ2-1; weak D call: TRBD2 (7 bases). The CDR3 consists of 14 residues. CDR1 and CDR2 from the germline V gene are ENHRY and SYGVKD. Trimming left V 6 bases short and J 9 bases short, with 18 bases between. CDR3 DNA: TGTGCCATCAGCCTGGGCGGGGGCCCGGGTGAGCAGTTCTTC. This translates into CAISLGGGPGEQFF.

The chain links TRBV7-2 to TRBJ2-1, with 9 bases that match TRBD2. The CDR3 length is 15 residues. V lost 1 base and J lost 9; bases outside the gene matches: 7. Germline V gene lookup returns CDR1 SGHTA and CDR2 FQGNSA. The CDR3 nucleotides are TGTGCCAGCAGCTTAGACGCGGGGGGGCGCGCTGAGCAGTTCTTC. Translation: CASSLDAGGRAEQFF.

CDR3 loop: CAISEQDRVYGYTF. The CDR3 bases are TGTGCCATCAGTGAGCAGGACAGGGTTTATGGCTACACCTTC. This chain joins TRBV10-3 and TRBJ1-2; the match to TRBD1 covers 8 bases. From germline, CDR1 is ENHRY and CDR2 SYGVKD. With V trimmed by 2 bases and J by 5 bases, 4 bases remained unmatched. The CDR3 loop spans 14 amino acids.